A selection of T cell receptor beta chains follows, all from one sample in a study of spatial heterogeneity in lung cancer. TCRdb re-called the 5' RACE reads with MiXCR, one entry per CDR3 protein. The sample has some 39,000 distinct CDR3 sequences, approximately 7% seen once; the top ten hold around 42%. The material was PBMCs, obtained at surgery. These receptors all come from a female donor with early-stage non-small cell lung cancer. Each CDR3 is given with its conserved first and last residue. The D gene is left open where the match is weak. A row's size may be missing; if present it is once, few, many or a size class.

j_gene	v_gene	d_gene	abundance	CDR3nt	CDR3aa
TRBJ1-1	TRBV6-5	NA	many	TGTGCCAGCACCGACAGGTATAACACTGAAGCTTTCTTT	CASTDRYNTEAFF
TRBJ2-1	TRBV29-1	TRBD2	many	TGCAGCGTTGAACGACTAGCGGGGGGATTTAATGAGCAGTTCTTC	CSVERLAGGFNEQFF
TRBJ1-1	TRBV6-1	NA	NA	TGTGCCAGCAGTGACCAACAGGGTATCACTGAAGCTTTCTTT	CASSDQQGITEAFF
TRBJ1-5	TRBV10-3	TRBD1	NA	TGTGCCATCAGCCCGCAAGGACAGGGGAAGGATCAGCCCCAGCATTTT	CAISPQGQGKDQPQHF
TRBJ1-5	TRBV12-3/TRBV12-4	NA	many	TGTGCCTCCAAGACCGGGTTTAGGAATCAGCCCCAGCATTTT	CASKTGFRNQPQHF
TRBJ2-2	TRBV7-6	NA	many	TGTGCCAGCAGCATTACAGTGAACACCGGGGAGCTGTTTTTT	CASSITVNTGELFF
TRBJ2-7	TRBV7-2	NA	many	TGTGCCAGCAGCTTAGGATTTTGGGGCCACAGGAGACGAGGGACCTACGAGCAGTACTTC	CASSLGFWGHRRRGTYEQYF
TRBJ1-2	TRBV12-3/TRBV12-4	NA	NA	TGTGCCAGCAGTAGGCGACAGAATAACTATGCCTACACCTTC	CASSRRQNNYAYTF
TRBJ1-6	TRBV20-1	NA	NA	TGCAGTGCTCCGGGTCGTCCAGGGGATTCACCCCTCCACTTT	CSAPGRPGDSPLHF
TRBJ2-1	TRBV21-1	NA	NA	TGTGCCAGCAGCAAATTTAGGGGACGCACACCACCGCCAAACAATGAGCAGTTCTTC	CASSKFRGRTPPPNNEQFF
TRBJ1-4	TRBV5-1	TRBD1	few	TGCGCCAGCAGCTTGCTCCAGGGGGAGGAAAAACTGTTTTTT	CASSLLQGEEKLFF
TRBJ1-2	TRBV20-1	TRBD1	many	TGCAGTGCCGGGACAGGGGATAACTATGGCTACACCTTC	CSAGTGDNYGYTF
TRBJ2-2	TRBV6-1	NA	few	TGTGCCAGCAGTGATCAGAGGGGCACCGGGGAGCTGTTTTTT	CASSDQRGTGELFF
TRBJ1-5	TRBV7-3	TRBD1	many	TGTGCCAGCAGCTTAGAGGGACAGGGTGAGAGCAATCAGCCCCAGCATTTT	CASSLEGQGESNQPQHF